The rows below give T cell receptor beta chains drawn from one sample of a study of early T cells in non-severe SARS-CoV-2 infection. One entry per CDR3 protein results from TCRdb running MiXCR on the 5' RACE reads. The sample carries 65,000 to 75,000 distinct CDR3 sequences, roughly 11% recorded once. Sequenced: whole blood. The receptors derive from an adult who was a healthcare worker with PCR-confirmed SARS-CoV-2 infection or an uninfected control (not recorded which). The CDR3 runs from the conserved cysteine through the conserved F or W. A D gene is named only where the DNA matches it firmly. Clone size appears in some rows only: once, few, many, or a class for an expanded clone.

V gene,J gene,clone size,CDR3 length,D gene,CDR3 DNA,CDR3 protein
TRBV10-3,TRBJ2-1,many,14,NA,TGTGCCATCAGTGAGTCAAACTCTGGAAATGAGCAGTTCTTC,CAISESNSGNEQFF
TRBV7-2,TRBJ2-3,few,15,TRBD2,TGTGCCAGCAGCGCCACTAGCGGATACACAGATACGCAGTATTTT,CASSATSGYTDTQYF
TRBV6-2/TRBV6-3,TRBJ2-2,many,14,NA,TGTGCCAGCAAACGAGGGGTAGAGTCGGAGGAGCTGTTTTTT,CASKRGVESEELFF
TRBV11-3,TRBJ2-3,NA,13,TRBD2,TGTGCCAGCAGCCTAGCGGCACTAGATACGCAGTATTTT,CASSLAALDTQYF
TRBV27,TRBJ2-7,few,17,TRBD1,TGTGCCAGTAGGAAGGGGCTGGGGGGACAGGGACATCACGAGCAGTACTTC,CASRKGLGGQGHHEQYF
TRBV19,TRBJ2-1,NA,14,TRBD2,TGTGCCAGTAGTCCGGGAGGGCCCTTCAGTGAGCAGTTCTTC,CASSPGGPFSEQFF
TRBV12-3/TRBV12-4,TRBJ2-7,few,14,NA,TGTGCCAGCAGTTTGTCCGGGGGCGCCGGAGAAGAGTACTTC,CASSLSGGAGEEYF
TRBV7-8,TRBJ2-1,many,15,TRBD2,TGTGCCAGCAGCTTAACAGCGGGAGTGAACAATGAGCAGTTCTTC,CASSLTAGVNNEQFF
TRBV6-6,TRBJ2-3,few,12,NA,TGTGCCAGCAGTTACCAAGAGGATACGCAGTATTTT,CASSYQEDTQYF
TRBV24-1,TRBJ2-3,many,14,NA,TGTGCCACCAGTGATTATTTGAGCACAGATACGCAGTATTTT,CATSDYLSTDTQYF
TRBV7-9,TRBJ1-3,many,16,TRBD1,TGTGCCAGCAGCTCGCAGGGGGCCACCTCTGGAAACACCATATATTTT,CASSSQGATSGNTIYF
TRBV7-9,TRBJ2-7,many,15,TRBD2,TGTGCCAGCAGCGTGGGACTAGCGGGAGATTACGAGCAGTACTTC,CASSVGLAGDYEQYF
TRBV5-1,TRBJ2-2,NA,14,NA,TGCGCCAGCAGCTATGACAGGAACACCGGGGAGCTGTTTTTT,CASSYDRNTGELFF
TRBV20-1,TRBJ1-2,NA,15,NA,TGCAGTGCTAGAGGGGGGACCGCCAGCGGCTATGGCTACACCTTC,CSARGGTASGYGYTF
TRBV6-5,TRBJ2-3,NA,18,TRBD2,TGTACCAGCAGCACCCTCATCTCAGCGGGGGGCGACCCAGATACGCAGTATTTT,CTSSTLISAGGDPDTQYF
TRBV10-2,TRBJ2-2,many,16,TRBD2,TGCGCCAGCAGATCGGGACTAGCGGGGTGGACCGGGGAGCTGTTTTTT,CASRSGLAGWTGELFF
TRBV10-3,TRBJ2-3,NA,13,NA,TGTGCCACGACCGCCCCCCGCACAGATACGCAGTATTTT,CATTAPRTDTQYF
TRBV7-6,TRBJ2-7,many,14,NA,TGTGCCAGCAGCCCAGGCGAACGTCCCTACGAGCAGTACTTC,CASSPGERPYEQYF
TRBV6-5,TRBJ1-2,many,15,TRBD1,TGTGCCAGCAGGAGCCCGGGACAGGGGGCGAATGGCTACACCTTC,CASRSPGQGANGYTF
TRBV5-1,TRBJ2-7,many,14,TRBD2,TGCGCCAGCAGCTCCGGGACTAGCGCCAACGAGCAGTACTTC,CASSSGTSANEQYF
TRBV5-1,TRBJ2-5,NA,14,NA,TGCGCCAGCAGCTACCAGGGGGGACAAGAGACCCAGTACTTC,CASSYQGGQETQYF
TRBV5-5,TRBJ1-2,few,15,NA,TGTGCCAGCAGCTTGTGGAGGGAAAGGCATTATGGCTACACCTTC,CASSLWRERHYGYTF
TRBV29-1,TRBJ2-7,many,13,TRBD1,TGCAGCGTTGAGGGGCAGGGGGCCTACGAGCAGTACTTC,CSVEGQGAYEQYF
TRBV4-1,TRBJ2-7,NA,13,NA,TGCGCCAGCAGCTCAGCGGTCGAATACGAGCAGTACTTC,CASSSAVEYEQYF
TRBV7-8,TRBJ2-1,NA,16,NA,TGTGCCAGCAGCTTAGCTCGACTAGAACCCTCCAATGAGCAGTTCTTC,CASSLARLEPSNEQFF
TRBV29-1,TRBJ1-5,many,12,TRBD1,TGCAGCGTTCGACAGGGGAATCAGCCCCAGCATTTT,CSVRQGNQPQHF
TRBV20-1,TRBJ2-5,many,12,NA,TGCAGTGCTAGAGCTCCCCAAGAGACCCAGTACTTC,CSARAPQETQYF
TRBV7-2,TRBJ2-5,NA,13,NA,TGTGCCAGCAGCTTAAGGCGGCCGGAGACCCAGTACTTC,CASSLRRPETQYF
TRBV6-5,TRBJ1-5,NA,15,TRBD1,TGTGCCAGCAGTCTGGACAGGGGAAGCAATCAGCCCCAGCATTTT,CASSLDRGSNQPQHF
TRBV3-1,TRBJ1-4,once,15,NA,TGTGCCAGCAGCAGAAGCAGCAGGGCAAATGAAAAACTGTTTTTT,CASSRSSRANEKLFF
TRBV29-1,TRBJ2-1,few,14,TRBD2,TGCAGCGCCTACACTAGCGTTATCAACAATGAGCAGTTCTTC,CSAYTSVINNEQFF
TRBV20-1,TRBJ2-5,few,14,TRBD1,TGCAGTGCTAGGAGACAGGGAAACCAAGAGACCCAGTACTTC,CSARRQGNQETQYF
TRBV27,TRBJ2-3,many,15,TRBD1,TGTGCCAGCAGTTCGGGACAGGGGGTACCAGATACGCAGTATTTT,CASSSGQGVPDTQYF
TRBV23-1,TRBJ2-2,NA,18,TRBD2,TGTGCCAGCAGTCAATCTTTCTGCGGGAGGGGAGTCACCGGGGAGCTGTTTTTT,CASSQSFCGRGVTGELFF
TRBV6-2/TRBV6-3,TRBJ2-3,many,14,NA,TGTGCCAGCAGTTACCCCGGCCAGGTGGATACGCAGTATTTT,CASSYPGQVDTQYF
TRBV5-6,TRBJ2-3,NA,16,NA,TGTGCCAGCAGCTTCGTTTTCCGGGGGCTCACAGATACGCAGTATTTT,CASSFVFRGLTDTQYF
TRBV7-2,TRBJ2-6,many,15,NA,TGTGCCAGCAGCTTATTGGGGTCCGGGGCCAACGTCCTGACTTTC,CASSLLGSGANVLTF
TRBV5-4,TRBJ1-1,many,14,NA,TGTGCCAGCAGCTTGCAGGGGATGGGCACTGAAGCTTTCTTT,CASSLQGMGTEAFF
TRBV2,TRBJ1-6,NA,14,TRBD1,TGTGCCAGCAGAGTCCGGGACAGTAATTCACCCCTCCACTTT,CASRVRDSNSPLHF
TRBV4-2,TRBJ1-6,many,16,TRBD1,TGTGCCAGCAGCCAGGGGACAGGACGGTTAAATTCACCCCTCCACTTT,CASSQGTGRLNSPLHF
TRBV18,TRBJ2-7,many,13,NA,TGTGCCAGCTCACCATTGGGCGAGAACGAGCAGTACTTC,CASSPLGENEQYF
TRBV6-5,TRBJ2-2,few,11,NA,TGTGCCAGCAGGCGGCAGGGGGAGCTGTTTTTT,CASRRQGELFF
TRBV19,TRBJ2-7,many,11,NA,TGTGCCACATTAGGGATGGGCGAGCAGTACTTC,CATLGMGEQYF
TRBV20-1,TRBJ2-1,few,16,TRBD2,TGCAGTGCTAGGAAGGGACTAGCGGGAGGGCGGAATGAGCAGTTCTTC,CSARKGLAGGRNEQFF
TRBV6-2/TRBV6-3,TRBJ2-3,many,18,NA,TGTGCCAGCAGCTCTCCCGGGGTGTGGCGGTCTAGCACAGATACGCAGTATTTT,CASSSPGVWRSSTDTQYF
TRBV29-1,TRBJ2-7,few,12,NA,TGCAGCGTTGAAGATAATAGTTCCGAGCAGTACTTC,CSVEDNSSEQYF
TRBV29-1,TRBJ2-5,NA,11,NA,TGCAGCGTTGAACCCGGGACCGCCGCCTACTTC,CSVEPGTAAYF
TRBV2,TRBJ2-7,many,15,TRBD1,TGTGCCAGCAGTGACGGGACAGGGGGAAGGTACGAGCAGTACTTC,CASSDGTGGRYEQYF
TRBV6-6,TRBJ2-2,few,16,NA,TGTGCCAGCAGTCCCCCCCCGGGGCAGGGGCGCGGGGAGCTGTTTTTT,CASSPPPGQGRGELFF
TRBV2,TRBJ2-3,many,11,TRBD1,TGTGCCAGCAGCTGGGACAGGGCGGCGTATTTT,CASSWDRAAYF
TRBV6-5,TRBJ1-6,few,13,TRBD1,TGTGCCAGCCTGGGACAGGGAGGTTCACCCCTCCACTTT,CASLGQGGSPLHF
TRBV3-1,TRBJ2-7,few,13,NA,TGTGCCAGCACCCGGCCAGGGGCCAACGAGCAGTACTTC,CASTRPGANEQYF
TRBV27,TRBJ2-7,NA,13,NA,TGTGCCAGCATGGGCGAGGCCTCCTACGAGCAGTACTTC,CASMGEASYEQYF
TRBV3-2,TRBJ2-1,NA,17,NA,TGTGCCAGCAGCCCCTACCCACGGGGACAGGGGGCCAATGAGCAGTTCTTC,CASSPYPRGQGANEQFF